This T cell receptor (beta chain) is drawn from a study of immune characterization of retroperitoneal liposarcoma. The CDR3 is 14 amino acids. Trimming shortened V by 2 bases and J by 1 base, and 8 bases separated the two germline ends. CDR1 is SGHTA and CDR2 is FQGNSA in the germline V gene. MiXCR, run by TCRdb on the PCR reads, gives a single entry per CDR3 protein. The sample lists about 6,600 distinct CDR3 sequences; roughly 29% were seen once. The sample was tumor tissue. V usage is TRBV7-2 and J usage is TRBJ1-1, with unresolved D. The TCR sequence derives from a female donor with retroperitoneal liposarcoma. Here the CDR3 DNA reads TGTGCCAGCAGCTTATTGGACCCGAACACTGAAGCTTTCTTT. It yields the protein CASSLLDPNTEAFF. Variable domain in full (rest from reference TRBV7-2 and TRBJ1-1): GAGVSQSPSNKVTEKGKDVELRCDPISGHTALYWYRQSLGQGLEFLIYFQGNSAPDKSGLPSDRFSAERTGGSVSTLTIQRTQQEDSAVYLCASSLLDPNTEAFFGQGTRLTVV.